A selection of T cell receptor beta chains follows, all from one sample in a study of cytomegalovirus exposure and HLA in healthy donors. TCRdb's table, derived via immunoSEQ multiplex PCR, lists solely in-frame clones and lacks some. Counted here are roughly 140,000 clones, 78% occurring once; the ten biggest clones make up 5% to 8%. The specimen was PBMCs. Receptors were obtained from a woman aged 40 to 50 in good health and CMV-seropositive. Each CDR3 is given with its conserved first and last residue. Fields, in order: J gene, D gene, CDR3 length, V gene, clone size, CDR3 DNA, CDR3 protein. The D gene is left open where the match is weak. The size entry is marked missing in some rows and otherwise reads once, few, many or a size class.

J gene: TRBJ2-7; D gene: TRBD1; CDR3 length: 16; V gene: TRBV13; clone size: NA; CDR3 DNA: TGTGCCAGCAGCCCCCACGACAGGGGGCTATCCTACGAGCAGTACTTC; CDR3 protein: CASSPHDRGLSYEQYF
J gene: TRBJ2-7; D gene: TRBD1; CDR3 length: 14; V gene: TRBV15; clone size: few; CDR3 DNA: TGTGCCACCACCGAAGACAGGGGGCTCAACGAGCAGTACTTC; CDR3 protein: CATTEDRGLNEQYF
J gene: TRBJ2-7; D gene: TRBD2; CDR3 length: 16; V gene: TRBV2; clone size: NA; CDR3 DNA: TGTGCCAGCAGTGCCCTGACTAGCGGGAGTCTCGACGAGCAGTACTTC; CDR3 protein: CASSALTSGSLDEQYF
J gene: TRBJ2-6; D gene: NA; CDR3 length: 14; V gene: TRBV5-4; clone size: NA; CDR3 DNA: TGTGCCAGCAGCGCCGGCTCTGGGGCCAACGTCCTGACTTTC; CDR3 protein: CASSAGSGANVLTF
J gene: TRBJ1-1; D gene: NA; CDR3 length: 12; V gene: TRBV29-1; clone size: NA; CDR3 DNA: TGCAGCGTCCGAGGGGGAAACACTGAAGCTTTCTTT; CDR3 protein: CSVRGGNTEAFF
J gene: TRBJ1-1; D gene: NA; CDR3 length: 14; V gene: TRBV13; clone size: NA; CDR3 DNA: TGTGCCAGCAGCCCCCCCTATTTGAACACTGAAGCTTTCTTT; CDR3 protein: CASSPPYLNTEAFF
J gene: TRBJ2-3; D gene: NA; CDR3 length: 16; V gene: TRBV7-2; clone size: NA; CDR3 DNA: TGTGCCAGCAGCGCCGGACTGAGAGGTTACACAGATACGCAGTATTTT; CDR3 protein: CASSAGLRGYTDTQYF
J gene: TRBJ2-5; D gene: TRBD2; CDR3 length: 15; V gene: TRBV2; clone size: NA; CDR3 DNA: TGTGCCAGCAAGGCGGAAGCGGGGAATACGTGGACCCAGTACTTC; CDR3 protein: CASKAEAGNTWTQYF
J gene: TRBJ2-2; D gene: TRBD2; CDR3 length: 17; V gene: TRBV5-1; clone size: NA; CDR3 DNA: TGCGCCAGCAGCTTGGCCCCTAGCGGGAGGGCCGTCGGGGAGCTGTTTTTT; CDR3 protein: CASSLAPSGRAVGELFF
J gene: TRBJ2-2; D gene: NA; CDR3 length: 15; V gene: TRBV5-1; clone size: once; CDR3 DNA: TGCGCCAGCAGCTTGGATGGGGCAGGGCCCGGGGAGCTGTTTTTT; CDR3 protein: CASSLDGAGPGELFF
J gene: TRBJ2-6; D gene: NA; CDR3 length: 15; V gene: TRBV11-1; clone size: NA; CDR3 DNA: TGTGCCAGCAGCCCAGTCCAGGGGTGGGCCAACGTCCTGACTTTC; CDR3 protein: CASSPVQGWANVLTF
J gene: TRBJ1-5; D gene: NA; CDR3 length: 15; V gene: TRBV21-1; clone size: NA; CDR3 DNA: TGTGCCAGCAGCAAAGAGGGGGGGAAGACTCAGCCCCAGCATTTT; CDR3 protein: CASSKEGGKTQPQHF
J gene: TRBJ2-3; D gene: NA; CDR3 length: 13; V gene: TRBV29-1; clone size: NA; CDR3 DNA: TGCAGCGTTGAAGGCGGGGCCTCAGATACGCAGTATTTT; CDR3 protein: CSVEGGASDTQYF
J gene: TRBJ1-4; D gene: NA; CDR3 length: 16; V gene: TRBV11-3; clone size: NA; CDR3 DNA: TGTGCCAGCAGCTTACGGACAGACCCAACTAATGAAAAACTGTTTTTT; CDR3 protein: CASSLRTDPTNEKLFF
J gene: TRBJ2-5; D gene: TRBD2; CDR3 length: 16; V gene: TRBV11-2; clone size: once; CDR3 DNA: TGTGCCAGCAGCTTTTCGGCGGGAGGGCCTCAAGAGACCCAGTACTTC; CDR3 protein: CASSFSAGGPQETQYF
J gene: TRBJ1-2; D gene: NA; CDR3 length: 13; V gene: TRBV11-2; clone size: NA; CDR3 DNA: TGTGCCAGCAGCTTAGATCCCCTAAGTGGCTACACCTTC; CDR3 protein: CASSLDPLSGYTF
J gene: TRBJ2-5; D gene: TRBD1; CDR3 length: 15; V gene: TRBV9; clone size: few; CDR3 DNA: TGTGCCAGCAGCGTAGCAGGACAGGGTCAAGAGACCCAGTACTTC; CDR3 protein: CASSVAGQGQETQYF
J gene: TRBJ2-1; D gene: TRBD1; CDR3 length: 15; V gene: TRBV18; clone size: NA; CDR3 DNA: TGTGCCAGCTCACCTCGACGGGACAGGGGAGGTGAGCAGTTCTTC; CDR3 protein: CASSPRRDRGGEQFF
J gene: TRBJ2-3; D gene: TRBD2; CDR3 length: 16; V gene: TRBV18; clone size: NA; CDR3 DNA: TGTGCCAGCTCACCAAACGCGGGAGGGGGCCGAGATACGCAGTATTTT; CDR3 protein: CASSPNAGGGRDTQYF
J gene: TRBJ1-3; D gene: TRBD1; CDR3 length: 16; V gene: TRBV5-1; clone size: NA; CDR3 DNA: TGCGCCAGCAGCCTCAACAGGGGGCAATCTGGAAACACCATATATTTT; CDR3 protein: CASSLNRGQSGNTIYF
J gene: TRBJ1-1; D gene: TRBD1; CDR3 length: 15; V gene: TRBV6-5; clone size: NA; CDR3 DNA: TGTGCCAGCAGTTACTCAAGCAGGGGGCCTACTGAAGCTTTCTTT; CDR3 protein: CASSYSSRGPTEAFF
J gene: TRBJ1-5; D gene: NA; CDR3 length: 15; V gene: TRBV5-1; clone size: NA; CDR3 DNA: TGCGCCAGCAGCTTGGGGGTAGGGGAAGGGCAGCCCCAGCATTTT; CDR3 protein: CASSLGVGEGQPQHF
J gene: TRBJ2-7; D gene: NA; CDR3 length: 15; V gene: TRBV4-1; clone size: NA; CDR3 DNA: TGCGCCAGCAGCCAAGATAGAGGGCCCGCGCTCAAACAGTACTTC; CDR3 protein: CASSQDRGPALKQYF
J gene: TRBJ1-3; D gene: TRBD1; CDR3 length: 15; V gene: TRBV6-5; clone size: once; CDR3 DNA: TGTGCCAGCAGAGGGACAGTTACCTCTGGAAACACCATATATTTT; CDR3 protein: CASRGTVTSGNTIYF
J gene: TRBJ1-1; D gene: NA; CDR3 length: 14; V gene: TRBV18; clone size: NA; CDR3 DNA: TGTGCCAGCTCACACCGGGAGGGAAACACTGAAGCTTTCTTT; CDR3 protein: CASSHREGNTEAFF
J gene: TRBJ2-7; D gene: TRBD1; CDR3 length: 15; V gene: TRBV6-5; clone size: NA; CDR3 DNA: TGTGCCAGCCAGCTCTCCGGGACAGGGGCCTACGAGCAGTACTTC; CDR3 protein: CASQLSGTGAYEQYF
J gene: TRBJ2-3; D gene: NA; CDR3 length: 15; V gene: TRBV9; clone size: NA; CDR3 DNA: TGTGCCAGCAGCCAGGGGGGTGCAGGCCAAGATACGCAGTATTTT; CDR3 protein: CASSQGGAGQDTQYF
J gene: TRBJ1-4; D gene: NA; CDR3 length: 15; V gene: TRBV4-1; clone size: few; CDR3 DNA: TGCGCCAGCAGCCAAAACCCGAGCGGTAATGAAAAACTGTTTTTT; CDR3 protein: CASSQNPSGNEKLFF
J gene: TRBJ1-1; D gene: NA; CDR3 length: 14; V gene: TRBV5-1; clone size: NA; CDR3 DNA: TGCGCCAGCAGGACGGGGTTAAGTCACACTGAAGCTTTCTTT; CDR3 protein: CASRTGLSHTEAFF
J gene: TRBJ1-1; D gene: NA; CDR3 length: 14; V gene: TRBV5-1; clone size: few; CDR3 DNA: TGCGCCAGCAGATTCACAGGGTTGAACACTGAAGCTTTCTTT; CDR3 protein: CASRFTGLNTEAFF
J gene: TRBJ2-7; D gene: NA; CDR3 length: 14; V gene: TRBV6-1; clone size: NA; CDR3 DNA: TGTGCCAGCAGAGCCAGCGGGCCCCCGGGCGAGCAGTACTTC; CDR3 protein: CASRASGPPGEQYF
J gene: TRBJ2-3; D gene: NA; CDR3 length: 16; V gene: TRBV11-3; clone size: NA; CDR3 DNA: TGTGCCAGCAGCTTGGGTGTCGGGGTTTCCACAGATACGCAGTATTTT; CDR3 protein: CASSLGVGVSTDTQYF
J gene: TRBJ1-1; D gene: TRBD1; CDR3 length: 18; V gene: TRBV7-9; clone size: NA; CDR3 DNA: TGTGCCAGCAGCCCGGGACAGGAGGAGGTCTTTATGAACACTGAAGCTTTCTTT; CDR3 protein: CASSPGQEEVFMNTEAFF
J gene: TRBJ2-1; D gene: TRBD2; CDR3 length: 14; V gene: TRBV10-3; clone size: once; CDR3 DNA: TGTGCCACTCGGGGAGCGGGAGATCGGCTGGAGCAGTTCTTC; CDR3 protein: CATRGAGDRLEQFF
J gene: TRBJ2-2; D gene: NA; CDR3 length: 14; V gene: TRBV15; clone size: few; CDR3 DNA: TGTGCCACCAGGAGGTTCGACGGTACCGGGGAGCTGTTTTTT; CDR3 protein: CATRRFDGTGELFF
J gene: TRBJ2-3; D gene: NA; CDR3 length: 13; V gene: TRBV19; clone size: NA; CDR3 DNA: TGTGCCAGTAGTTTCCAGGCGACAGATACGCAGTATTTT; CDR3 protein: CASSFQATDTQYF
J gene: TRBJ1-1; D gene: NA; CDR3 length: 14; V gene: TRBV6-1; clone size: once; CDR3 DNA: TGTGCCAGCAGTGAACGGGCGGGGGTGGATGAAGCTTTCTTT; CDR3 protein: CASSERAGVDEAFF
J gene: TRBJ2-1; D gene: NA; CDR3 length: 8; V gene: TRBV2; clone size: once; CDR3 DNA: TGTGCCAGCAGTACTCAGTTCTTC; CDR3 protein: CASSTQFF
J gene: TRBJ2-2; D gene: TRBD2; CDR3 length: 15; V gene: TRBV5-1; clone size: once; CDR3 DNA: TGCGCCAGCAGCTTGGCGGGAGGACACACCGGGGAGCTGTTTTTT; CDR3 protein: CASSLAGGHTGELFF
J gene: TRBJ2-2; D gene: TRBD2; CDR3 length: 16; V gene: TRBV5-1; clone size: NA; CDR3 DNA: TGCGCCAGCAGCTCGGCAGGACTAGCGGGAACCGGGGAGCTGTTTTTT; CDR3 protein: CASSSAGLAGTGELFF
J gene: TRBJ1-3; D gene: TRBD1; CDR3 length: 16; V gene: TRBV19; clone size: NA; CDR3 DNA: TGTGCCAGTAACCGACAGGGAGCGGTCTCTGGAAACACCATATATTTT; CDR3 protein: CASNRQGAVSGNTIYF
J gene: TRBJ2-3; D gene: TRBD1; CDR3 length: 17; V gene: TRBV6-1; clone size: few; CDR3 DNA: TGTGCCAGCAGTGACCCTTCCCGGGACAGGGGGCGAGATACGCAGTATTTT; CDR3 protein: CASSDPSRDRGRDTQYF
J gene: TRBJ1-3; D gene: TRBD1; CDR3 length: 15; V gene: TRBV9; clone size: NA; CDR3 DNA: TGTGCCAGCAGCTCTGGACAGGGGGCTGGAAACACCATATATTTT; CDR3 protein: CASSSGQGAGNTIYF
J gene: TRBJ1-2; D gene: NA; CDR3 length: 14; V gene: TRBV7-3; clone size: few; CDR3 DNA: TGTGCCAGCAGCTTAACGGGGCAGGGAGGTGGCTACACCTTC; CDR3 protein: CASSLTGQGGGYTF
J gene: TRBJ2-1; D gene: TRBD2; CDR3 length: 16; V gene: TRBV2; clone size: NA; CDR3 DNA: TGTGCCAGCACCCCTTGGACTAGCGGACCCTACAATGAGCAGTTCTTC; CDR3 protein: CASTPWTSGPYNEQFF
J gene: TRBJ2-5; D gene: TRBD1; CDR3 length: 12; V gene: TRBV29-1; clone size: NA; CDR3 DNA: TGCAGCGTTGGCGGACAGGCGGAGACCCAGTACTTC; CDR3 protein: CSVGGQAETQYF
J gene: TRBJ2-7; D gene: TRBD2; CDR3 length: 13; V gene: TRBV30; clone size: NA; CDR3 DNA: TGTGCCTGGAGGGTTAGCGGGAGCGACGAGCAGTACTTC; CDR3 protein: CAWRVSGSDEQYF
J gene: TRBJ1-5; D gene: NA; CDR3 length: 15; V gene: TRBV6-1; clone size: NA; CDR3 DNA: TGTGCCAGCAGTGGGACACAGGTTCGTAATCAGCCCCAGCATTTT; CDR3 protein: CASSGTQVRNQPQHF
J gene: TRBJ1-1; D gene: NA; CDR3 length: 14; V gene: TRBV5-4; clone size: NA; CDR3 DNA: TGTGCCAGCAGCTTGGGACAGATGAACACTGAAGCTTTCTTT; CDR3 protein: CASSLGQMNTEAFF
J gene: TRBJ1-2; D gene: NA; CDR3 length: 13; V gene: TRBV30; clone size: once; CDR3 DNA: TGTGCCTGGAGTGCGCGCCCTATCTATGGCTACACCTTC; CDR3 protein: CAWSARPIYGYTF
J gene: TRBJ2-7; D gene: TRBD2; CDR3 length: 19; V gene: TRBV7-3; clone size: NA; CDR3 DNA: TGTGCCAGCAGCCAAAACCCGACCGGGACTAGCGTGACCTCCTACGAGCAGTACTTC; CDR3 protein: CASSQNPTGTSVTSYEQYF
J gene: TRBJ2-7; D gene: TRBD1; CDR3 length: 16; V gene: TRBV15; clone size: NA; CDR3 DNA: TGTGCCACCAGCAGAGATAGGGGGACAGCATCGTACGAGCAGTACTTC; CDR3 protein: CATSRDRGTASYEQYF
J gene: TRBJ2-1; D gene: TRBD2; CDR3 length: 16; V gene: TRBV4-1; clone size: NA; CDR3 DNA: TGCGCCAGCAGCCAGGAGGGACTAGCGGTCCTCAATGAGCAGTTCTTC; CDR3 protein: CASSQEGLAVLNEQFF
J gene: TRBJ2-1; D gene: NA; CDR3 length: 14; V gene: TRBV11-3; clone size: few; CDR3 DNA: TGTGCCAGCAGCTTAGATCCGGACAGCAATGAGCAGTTCTTC; CDR3 protein: CASSLDPDSNEQFF
J gene: TRBJ1-5; D gene: NA; CDR3 length: 12; V gene: TRBV5-8; clone size: NA; CDR3 DNA: TGTGCCAGCAGCAAGACGGGTCAGCCCCAGCATTTT; CDR3 protein: CASSKTGQPQHF
J gene: TRBJ1-2; D gene: NA; CDR3 length: 13; V gene: TRBV19; clone size: few; CDR3 DNA: TGTGCCAGTAATGAGGGAGGGACGCGGGGCTACACCTTC; CDR3 protein: CASNEGGTRGYTF
J gene: TRBJ2-1; D gene: TRBD2; CDR3 length: 16; V gene: TRBV18; clone size: NA; CDR3 DNA: TGTGCCAGCTCACCACGGGGGACTAGCGGGAGCATTGAGCAGTTCTTC; CDR3 protein: CASSPRGTSGSIEQFF
J gene: TRBJ1-2; D gene: NA; CDR3 length: 13; V gene: TRBV18; clone size: NA; CDR3 DNA: TGTGCCAGCTCACCAAGAGATAACTATGGCTACACCTTC; CDR3 protein: CASSPRDNYGYTF
J gene: TRBJ2-3; D gene: TRBD2; CDR3 length: 16; V gene: TRBV5-8; clone size: NA; CDR3 DNA: TGTGCCAGCAGCCCCGGGACTAGCGGGGGCACAGATACGCAGTATTTT; CDR3 protein: CASSPGTSGGTDTQYF